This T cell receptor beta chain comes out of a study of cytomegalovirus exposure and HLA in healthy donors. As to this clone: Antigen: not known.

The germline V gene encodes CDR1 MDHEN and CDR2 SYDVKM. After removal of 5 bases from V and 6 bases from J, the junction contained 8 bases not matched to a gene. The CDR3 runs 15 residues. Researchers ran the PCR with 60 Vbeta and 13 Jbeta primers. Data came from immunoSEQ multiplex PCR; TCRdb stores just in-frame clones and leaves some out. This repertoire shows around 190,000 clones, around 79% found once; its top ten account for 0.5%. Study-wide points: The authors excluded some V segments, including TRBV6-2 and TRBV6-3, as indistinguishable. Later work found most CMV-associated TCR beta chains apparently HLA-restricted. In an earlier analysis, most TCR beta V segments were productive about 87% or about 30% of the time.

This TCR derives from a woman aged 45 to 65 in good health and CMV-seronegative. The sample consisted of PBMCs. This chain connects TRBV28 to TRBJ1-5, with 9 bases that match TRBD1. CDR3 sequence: CASSPPGQGIQPQHF. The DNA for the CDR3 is TGTGCCAGCAGTCCCCCGGGACAGGGAATTCAGCCCCAGCATTTT.